These 14 T cell receptor beta chains originate from one sample sequenced in a study of T-cell reconstitution after alpha-beta-depleted transplantation in children. It was with unique molecular identifiers that the TCRbeta library was prepared. MiXCR, run by TCRdb on the PCR reads, gives a single entry per CDR3 protein. The sample contains 280,000 or so distinct CDR3 sequences, around a tenth of which appear only once. Sequences were derived from peripheral blood, sampled 180 days after TCRalphabeta/CD19-depleted stem cell transplant. The origin of the receptors is a male patient between 2 and 9 years old who had a stem cell transplant for chronic granulomatous disease, so the T cells may come from the graft donor.

The chain is built from TRBV12-3 or TRBV12-4 and TRBJ1-1; D is possibly TRBD1 (5 bases). CDR3 size: 15 residues. V was pared by 2 bases and J by 1 base, with 11 bases between. The CDR3 region is CASSLIGAGNTEAFF. CDR3 nucleotide sequence: TGTGCCAGCAGTTTAATAGGGGCAGGGAACACTGAAGCTTTCTTT.

This clonotype has a single count. The rearrangement uses TRBV18 and TRBJ1-1, with D maybe TRBD1 (6 bases). The CDR3 length is 15 residues. V lost 3 bases, J lost 11 bases, and 22 bases lay in between. Germline-derived CDR1 and CDR2 are KGHSH and LQKENI. The CDR3 DNA reads as TGTGCCAGCTCACCCTGGGAGACCATGGGGGCCGATGCTTTCTTT. Its translation is CASSPWETMGADAFF.

The sample holds many counts of this clonotype. This chain joins TRBV15 and TRBJ2-7; 11 bases match TRBD2. J was trimmed by 3 bases and V by 1 base; bases with no gene match: 8. In germline, CDR1 is LNHNV, CDR2 YYDKDF (reference sequence). CDR3 length: 17 residues. The CDR3 DNA reads as TGTGCCACCAGCAGAGCTTCACTAGCGGGAGATCTCTACGAGCAGTACTTC. This translates into CATSRASLAGDLYEQYF. Drawing the rest from reference TRBV15 and TRBJ2-7, the complete variable domain is DAMVIQNPRYQVTQFGKPVTLSCSQTLNHNVMYWYQQKSSQAPKLLFHYYDKDFNNEADTPDNFQSRRPNTSFCFLDIRSPGLGDTAMYLCATSRASLAGDLYEQYFGPGTRLTVT.

This clonotype was counted ten times or more. The CDR3 loop reads CASSLPEGRLNEQFF. CDR3 DNA sequence: TGTGCCAGCAGCTTACCCGAGGGGCGCTTAAATGAGCAGTTCTTC. The V and J genes are TRBV12-3 or TRBV12-4 and TRBJ2-1; D might be TRBD1 or TRBD2, each matching 5 bases. The CDR3 totals 15 residues. Trimming removed 6 bases from V and 7 bases from J, with 19 bases in between.

Ten or more counts support this clonotype. J is TRBJ2-1 and V is TRBV5-1, with TRBD2 matching over 9 bases. After removal of 0 bases from V and 8 bases from J, the junction contained 3 bases not matched to a gene. The CDR3 runs to 14 residues. Germline CDR1 SGHRS, CDR2 YFSETQ. CDR3 protein: CASSLGASGDEQFF. The CDR3 DNA is TGCGCCAGCAGCTTGGGGGCTAGCGGGGATGAGCAGTTCTTC. Based on the CDR3 plus reference TRBV5-1 and TRBJ2-1, the full variable domain is KAGVTQTPRYLIKTRGQQVTLSCSPISGHRSVSWYQQTPGQGLQFLFEYFSETQRNKGNFPGRFSGRQFSNSRSEMNVSTLELGDSALYLCASSLGASGDEQFFGPGTRLTVL.

This clonotype was counted many times. The rearrangement links TRBV28 to TRBJ2-2; D remains ambiguous. Looked up from germline, CDR1 is MDHEN and CDR2 is SYDVKM. Trimming removed 8 bases at V and 2 bases at J, with 15 bases between. CDR3 length equals 15 residues. The CDR3, as DNA: TGTGCCAGCGTTTTTGGAGCCTTTAACACCGGGGAGCTGTTTTTT. Translation gives CASVFGAFNTGELFF.

In this sample, this clonotype turned up many times. The genes are TRBV28 and TRBJ1-5; D uncertain. Trimming removed 6 bases from V and 2 bases from J, with 11 bases in between. The CDR3 is 14 residues long. Germline-derived CDR1 and CDR2 are MDHEN and SYDVKM. CDR3 loop: CASSPISRNQPQHF. The DNA for the CDR3 is TGTGCCAGCAGCCCGATTTCTCGCAATCAGCCCCAGCATTTT.

This clonotype was found many times. The V gene is TRBV5-1, the J gene TRBJ2-3; 8 bases line up with TRBD2. CDR3 length equals 15 residues. V was pared by 4 bases and J by 0 bases, with 4 bases of the junction left unmatched. In germline, CDR1 is SGHRS, CDR2 YFSETQ. The CDR3 spells CASSLLAASTDTQYF. CDR3 coding DNA: TGCGCCAGCAGCCTACTAGCGGCCAGCACAGATACGCAGTATTTT.

This clonotype was counted at least ten times. This chain connects TRBV15 to TRBJ2-1; no clear D. V lost 0 bases and J 2 bases, leaving 11 bases between the germline ends. The germline V gene encodes CDR1 LNHNV and CDR2 YYDKDF (reference sequence). This CDR3 contains 16 residues. The CDR3 DNA reads as TGTGCCACCAGCAGAGATCCGCAGGTCACCTACAATGAGCAGTTCTTC. This encodes CATSRDPQVTYNEQFF.

This clonotype was recorded a few times. The CDR3 DNA reads TGCGCCAGCAGCCCCACGACTAGCGGGGTGTTAGATACGCAGTATTTT. Translation gives CASSPTTSGVLDTQYF. The chain links TRBV4-3 to TRBJ2-3, with 11 bases that match TRBD2. CDR1 and CDR2 from the germline V gene are LGHNA and YSLEER. With 4 bases clipped from V and 5 bases from J, the junction kept 8 bases outside the gene matches. This CDR3 contains 16 residues.

This clonotype was detected many times. The chain links TRBV11-1 to TRBJ1-3; TRBD1 aligns across 7 bases. This CDR3 has 19 residues. Per the germline V gene, CDR1 is SGHAT and CDR2 is FQDESV (reference sequence). The V segment lost 5 bases and the J segment 0 bases; nucleotides outside the gene matches: 16. This CDR3 is CASSPRRRGTEPSGNTIYF. CDR3 nucleotide sequence: TGTGCCAGCAGCCCACGACGAAGAGGGACAGAACCCTCTGGAAACACCATATATTTT.

In its sample, this clonotype was seen many times. The rearrangement joins TRBV7-2 to TRBJ1-6; D unresolved. CDR1 and CDR2 (germline): SGHTA, FQGNSA. The germline V and J ends were trimmed by 4 bases and 7 bases, with 14 bases remaining between them. CDR3 length: 15 residues. This chain's CDR3 is CASSSMGWANSPLHF. The CDR3 nucleotides are TGTGCCAGCAGCTCCATGGGCTGGGCGAATTCACCCCTCCACTTT.

This clonotype was observed at least ten times. The rearrangement links TRBV6-6 to TRBJ2-4; D gene ambiguous. Trimming stripped 6 bases from V and 6 bases from J, with 12 bases between. Germline CDR1 and CDR2: MNHNY and SVGAGI (reference sequence). CDR3 length: 13 amino acids. CDR3: CASSPVDLNIQYF. CDR3 sequence (DNA): TGTGCCAGCAGCCCGGTCGACTTAAACATTCAGTACTTC.

The table lists this clonotype with many counts. The V gene is TRBV7-9, the J gene TRBJ2-1, with TRBD2 identical over 9 bases. The CDR3 runs to 15 residues. The germline gives CDR1 SEHNR, CDR2 FQNEAQ (reference sequence). After removal of 5 bases from V and 9 bases from J, the junction contained 11 bases not matched to a gene. In DNA, the CDR3 is TGTGCCAGCAGCCCCTCTCGCGGGGGGGAGGGTGAGCAGTTCTTC. This gives the protein CASSPSRGGEGEQFF.